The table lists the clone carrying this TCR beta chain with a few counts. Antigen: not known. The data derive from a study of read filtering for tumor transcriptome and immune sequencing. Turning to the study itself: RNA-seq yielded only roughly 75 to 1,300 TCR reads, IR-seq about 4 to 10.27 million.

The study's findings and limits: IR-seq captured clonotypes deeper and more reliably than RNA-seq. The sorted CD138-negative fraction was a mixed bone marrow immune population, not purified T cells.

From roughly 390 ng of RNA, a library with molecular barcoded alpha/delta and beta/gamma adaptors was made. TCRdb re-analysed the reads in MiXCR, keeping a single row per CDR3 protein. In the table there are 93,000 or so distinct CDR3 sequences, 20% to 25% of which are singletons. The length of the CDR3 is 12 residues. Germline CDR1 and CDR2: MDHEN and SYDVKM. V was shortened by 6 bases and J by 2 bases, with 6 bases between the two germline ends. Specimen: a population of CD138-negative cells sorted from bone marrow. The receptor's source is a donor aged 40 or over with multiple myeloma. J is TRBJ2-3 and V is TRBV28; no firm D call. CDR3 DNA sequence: TGTGCCAGCAGCCCCACCACAGATACGCAGTATTTT. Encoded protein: CASSPTTDTQYF.